This T cell receptor (beta chain) appears in the sequencing data of a study of T cells expressing NK-cell markers (dated by TCRdb to the early 2020s). Study-level background: Three sorted T-cell subsets (CD3+CD56+NKG2C+, CD3+CD56+NKG2C- and CD3+CD56-NKG2C+) from about 8 donors had their TCR beta-chain repertoires profiled. Among the eight sequenced donors, seven were HCMV-seropositive and one was HCMV-seronegative. Randomly selected healthy volunteers, three men and five women, were used as the eight sequenced donors. The libraries were sequenced on Illumina HiSeq 2000/2500, MiSeq or NextSeq, producing 2 x 150 bp reads. General conclusions and limits of the study: Those dominant clonotypes were again the most abundant among CD3+CD56-NKG2C+ cells in a handful of donors, at about 25-60.1%. It remained unclear whether the expanded NKG2C-expressing T cell clones were specific for HCMV antigens. For six donors, the dominant CD3+CD56+NKG2C+ clonotypes were among the top 10 CD8+ clonotypes and accounted for about 1.0-7.0% of CD8+ T cells.

The instrument given in TCRdb is Illumina HiSeq 2000. TCR beta cDNA libraries were made by 5'RACE template switching that added a universal primer site and unique molecular identifiers. cDNA synthesis was primed from the TCR beta constant segment and was followed by two successive PCR amplification steps. In the authors' own workflow: MIGEC handled demultiplexing of the reads and grouping by UMI, while MiTCR was used to assemble and quantify clonotypes. To exclude erroneous sequences, only TCR cDNA sequences supported by at least two reads were retained. The tcR package was used for downstream repertoire analysis, and clonotypes were matched across fractions by CDR3 nucleotide sequence plus V segment. VDJmatch was used to annotate antigen specificity against VDJdb, with one amino acid substitution allowed in CDR3. TCRdb reprocessed the reads into one record per CDR3 protein sequence, lacking DNA. TCRdb, not the original authors, processed these V and J calls. The sample's table covers roughly 280,000 distinct CDR3 sequences. The top ten clones comprise around 0.37% of the sample.

Counted from cysteine to phenylalanine, this CDR3 has 14 amino acids. Only the protein sequence is given. According to the germline V gene, CDR1 reads ENHRY and CDR2 reads SYGVKD. HCMV-specific IgG was detected in serum with a commercial ELISA kit to determine HCMV serostatus. Peripheral blood mononuclear cells were isolated from blood by Ficoll density gradient centrifugation. Details on this clonotype: The clone's antigen remains unknown.

This chain is built from TRBV10-3 and TRBJ1-6; TCRdb's assignment of TRBD1 cannot be checked, as there is no DNA. Sequencing was carried out using blood T cells: a sorted CD56 or NKG2C T cell subset, CD4+ or CD8+ T cells, or bulk PBMC T cells (not recorded which). This receptor was identified in a man aged 18 to 30 in good health. Donor details come from another sample of the same person, matched by shared clones. The CDR3 reads as follows: CAISEDRGGSPLHF.